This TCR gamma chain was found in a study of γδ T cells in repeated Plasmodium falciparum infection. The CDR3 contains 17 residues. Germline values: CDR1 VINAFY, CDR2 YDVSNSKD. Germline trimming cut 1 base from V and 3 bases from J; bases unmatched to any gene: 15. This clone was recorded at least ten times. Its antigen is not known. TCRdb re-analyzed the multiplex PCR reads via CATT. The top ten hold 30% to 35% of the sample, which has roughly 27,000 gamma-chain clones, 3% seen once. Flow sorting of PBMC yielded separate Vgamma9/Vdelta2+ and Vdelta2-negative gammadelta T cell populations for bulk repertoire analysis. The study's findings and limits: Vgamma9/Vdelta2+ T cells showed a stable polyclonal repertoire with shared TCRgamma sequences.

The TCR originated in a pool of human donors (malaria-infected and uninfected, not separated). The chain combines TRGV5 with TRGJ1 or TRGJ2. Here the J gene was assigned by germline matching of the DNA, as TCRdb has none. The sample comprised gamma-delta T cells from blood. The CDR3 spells CATWDSPAFYFYYKKLF. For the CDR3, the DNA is TGTGCCACCTGGGACAGTCCGGCCTTCTATTTTTATTATAAGAAACTCTTT.